This T cell receptor beta chain was observed in a study of human T cells and chemical hapten exposure. Each CDR3 protein is one row after TCRdb ran MiXCR on the 5' RACE reads. The sample lists some 150,000 distinct CDR3 sequences, approximately 4% occurring once. Blood, whole and unfractionated, served as the source for total RNA extraction. Germline CDR1 and CDR2: KGHDR and SFDVKD. The CDR3 sequence is 13 residues long. V dropped 2 bases and J dropped 5 bases, with 8 bases sitting between them. The genes are TRBV24-1 and TRBJ1-2; D uncertain. The receptor's source is a female donor in good health. Here the CDR3 DNA reads TGTGCCACCAGTGATTCAGCATTGTATGGCTACACCTTC. As protein: CATSDSALYGYTF.